This T cell receptor beta chain was sequenced in a study of blood T cell repertoires in COVID-19. Study in general: The samples span acute and convalescent COVID-19 from the United States, Italy and Spain.

This clone turned up a few times. V was pared by 4 bases and J by 3 bases, with 4 bases of the junction left unmatched. CDR3 length: 15 residues. Germline V gene sequence: CDR1 SGHNT, CDR2 YYREEE (reference sequence). TCRdb's copy holds only in-frame clones and misses some; the assay was immunoSEQ multiplex PCR. The sample contains roughly 120,000 clones, just under 90% of which appear only once. Sequenced sample: peripheral blood. The rearrangement links TRBV5-4 to TRBJ2-1, with 10 nucleotides matching TRBD2. The TCR was taken from a woman between 50 and 59 years old with acute or convalescent COVID-19. The CDR3 nucleotides are TGTGCCAGCAGCCAACTAGCGGGGAACTACAATGAGCAGTTCTTC. Its protein is CASSQLAGNYNEQFF.